The 31 T cell receptor beta chains below were found in one sample sequenced in a study of blood T cell repertoires in COVID-19. The assay was immunoSEQ multiplex PCR, and TCRdb's table has in-frame clones only and misses some. Here the sample spans 120,000 or so clones, 65% to 90% being singletons. Sample: peripheral blood. The receptors stem from a man older than 75 with active or convalescent COVID-19.

This chain links TRBV10-3 with TRBJ1-4; the match to TRBD1 covers 10 bases. Germline CDR1 and CDR2: ENHRY and SYGVKD. With 6 bases clipped from V and 6 bases from J, the junction kept 7 bases outside the gene matches. The CDR3 extends over 15 amino acids. The CDR3 DNA is TGTGCCATCAGCCCACGACAGGGGGCGGATGAAAAACTGTTTTTT. This encodes CAISPRQGADEKLFF.

J is TRBJ2-5 and V is TRBV27; TRBD1 matches 10 bases. This CDR3 contains 15 residues. The germline V gene encodes CDR1 MNHEY and CDR2 SMNVEV (reference sequence). The V gene end was trimmed by 5 bases and the J gene end by 3 bases; junction bases not matched to a gene: 6. CDR3 nucleotides: TGTGCCAGCAGTCGGGACAGGGGAGCGAAAGAGACCCAGTACTTC. Protein sequence: CASSRDRGAKETQYF.

The chain employs TRBV15 and TRBJ2-1; unclear D gene. The CDR3 runs to 16 residues. Trimming removed 1 base from V and 0 bases from J, with 10 bases in between. In germline, CDR1 is LNHNV, CDR2 YYDKDF (reference sequence). CDR3 in amino acids: CATSRAPERSYNEQFF. The CDR3 coding sequence is TGTGCCACCAGCAGAGCACCTGAGCGCTCCTACAATGAGCAGTTCTTC.

This chain links TRBV11-2 with TRBJ2-1; perhaps TRBD2 as D (6 bases). V lost 1 base to trimming and J lost 7 bases, with 23 bases between them. The CDR3 sequence is 18 residues long. CDR1 SGHAT and CDR2 FQNNGV come from the germline V gene. In DNA, the CDR3 is TGTGCCAGCAGCTTAGGTCCGCGGGGCCCCAGCCTTACTAATGAGCAGTTCTTC. It codes for CASSLGPRGPSLTNEQFF. The variable domain in full, with the rest retrieved from reference TRBV11-2 and TRBJ2-1, is EAGVAQSPRYKIIEKRQSVAFWCNPISGHATLYWYQQILGQGPKLLIQFQNNGVVDDSQLPKDRFSAERLKGVDSTLKIQPAKLEDSAVYLCASSLGPRGPSLTNEQFFGPGTRLTVL.

This chain joins TRBV15 and TRBJ1-5, with D unclear. CDR3 length equals 14 residues. V was pared by 2 bases and J by 7 bases, with 12 bases between. CDR1 is LNHNV and CDR2 is YYDKDF in the germline V gene (reference sequence). The CDR3 nucleotides read TGTGCCACCAGCAGACCTGGGAGGTTGCAGCCCCAGCATTTT. Translated: CATSRPGRLQPQHF.

The J gene is TRBJ2-3, the V gene TRBV3-1 (or the pseudogene TRBV3-2); TRBD2 matches 11 bases. Germline V CDR1 and CDR2: LGHDT, YNNKEL (reference sequence). The V segment lost 3 bases and the J segment 2 bases; nucleotides outside the gene matches: 7. The CDR3 is made up of 17 amino acids. The CDR3 coding sequence is TGTGCCAGCAGCCACCCATTAGCGGGAGGGTACACAGATACGCAGTATTTT. Protein: CASSHPLAGGYTDTQYF.

The chain carries TRBV30 and TRBJ2-2; a possible D gene is TRBD1 (5 bases). The germline CDR1 and CDR2 sequences are GTSNPN and SVGIG (reference sequence). Trimming cost V 5 bases and J 6 bases, with 10 bases left between them. This CDR3 region has 12 residues. CDR3 nucleotides: TGTGCCTGGGAAGGGGTGGCCGGGGAGCTGTTTTTT. It yields the protein CAWEGVAGELFF.

This clone was seen only a few times. The chain joins TRBV30 to TRBJ1-5; D may be TRBD1 (5 bases). This CDR3 has 13 amino acids. CDR1 GTSNPN and CDR2 SVGIG come from the germline V gene (reference sequence). V lost 0 bases, J lost 2 bases, and 5 bases lay in between. The CDR3 loop reads CAWSVQGNQPQHF. The CDR3 nucleotides are TGTGCCTGGAGTGTACAGGGCAATCAGCCCCAGCATTTT.

This clone showed up just once. This sequence joins TRBV7-8 and TRBJ1-5, with D possibly being TRBD1 (6 bases). This CDR3 region has 17 residues. Germline V CDR1 and CDR2: SGHVS, FQNEAQ. Trimming removed 5 bases at V and 0 bases at J, with 17 bases between. The CDR3 coding sequence is TGTGCCAGCAGCGAACAGGGCGGCTGGGATAGCAATCAGCCCCAGCATTTT. This gives the protein CASSEQGGWDSNQPQHF.

The chain recombines TRBV15 with TRBJ1-5; 12 bases line up with TRBD1. Germline V lookup: CDR1 LNHNV, CDR2 YYDKDF (reference sequence). The CDR3 runs 14 residues. Germline trimming cut 5 bases from V and 7 bases from J; bases unmatched to any gene: 3. The CDR3 nucleotides are TGTGCCACCAGCGGGACAGGGGGCATCCAGCCCCAGCATTTT. Protein: CATSGTGGIQPQHF. Based on the CDR3 plus reference TRBV15 and TRBJ1-5, the full variable domain is DAMVIQNPRYQVTQFGKPVTLSCSQTLNHNVMYWYQQKSSQAPKLLFHYYDKDFNNEADTPDNFQSRRPNTSFCFLDIRSPGLGDTAMYLCATSGTGGIQPQHFGDGTRLSIL.

This chain joins TRBV30 and TRBJ1-2; tentatively, D is TRBD1 (5 bases). V was shortened by 3 bases and J by 0 bases, with 8 bases between the two germline ends. Germline assignment: CDR1 GTSNPN and CDR2 SVGIG (reference sequence). The CDR3 length is 13 residues. The CDR3 sequence: CAWRTVSNYGYTF. CDR3 in DNA: TGTGCCTGGAGGACAGTCTCTAACTATGGCTACACCTTC.

The chain uses TRBV19 and TRBJ1-5; 8 bases are a match to TRBD1. The CDR3 runs 15 residues. The trim removed 5 bases at V and 1 base at J, leaving 4 bases unmatched. Germline V lookup: CDR1 LNHDA, CDR2 SQIVND (reference sequence). The CDR3 region is CASSHGTGSNQPQHF. CDR3 DNA: TGTGCCAGTAGTCATGGGACAGGAAGCAATCAGCCCCAGCATTTT.

V gene TRBV25-1 combines with J gene TRBJ1-2; 9 bases are shared with TRBD1. Germline CDR1 MGHDK, CDR2 SYGVNS. The V gene end was trimmed by 7 bases and the J gene end by 5 bases; junction bases not matched to a gene: 2. This CDR3 is 12 amino acids long. The DNA for the CDR3 is TGTGCCAGCATAGGACAGGGGTATGGCTACACCTTC. Protein sequence: CASIGQGYGYTF.

The J gene is TRBJ1-6, the V gene TRBV19; 7 bases are a match to TRBD1. CDR3 length: 16 residues. Trimming at V came to 3 bases and at J to 6 bases, leaving 8 bases not matched to a gene. Per the germline V gene, CDR1 is LNHDA and CDR2 is SQIVND (reference sequence). In DNA, the CDR3 is TGTGCCAGTAGTATCAGCTCCGGGACAGTTAATTCACCCCTCCACTTT. Amino acids: CASSISSGTVNSPLHF.

In DNA, the CDR3 is TGTGCCAGCAGTCTTATCGGTACTGAAGCTTTCTTT. Translation: CASSLIGTEAFF. The V gene is TRBV12-3 or TRBV12-4, the J gene TRBJ1-1; D not resolved. CDR3 length equals 12 residues. V was clipped by 5 bases and J by 5 bases, with 9 bases between them.

The chain carries TRBV5-1 and TRBJ1-6; D not resolved. CDR1 SGHRS and CDR2 YFSETQ come from the germline V gene. Trimming shortened V by 0 bases and J by 8 bases, and 12 bases separated the two germline ends. The CDR3 totals 15 residues. Written as DNA, the CDR3 is TGCGCCAGCAGCTTGGCCGGGTCACGGTATTCACCCCTCCACTTT. Amino acid sequence: CASSLAGSRYSPLHF.

The sample holds one count of this clone. This chain links TRBV10-2 with TRBJ2-3; 9 bases are a match to TRBD2. Trimming removed 6 bases from V and 4 bases from J; junction bases left unmatched: 14. There are 17 residues in the CDR3. Looked up from germline, CDR1 is WSHSY and CDR2 is SAAADI. CDR3 amino acids: CASRAPSGGGGADTQYF. The CDR3 DNA follows: TGCGCCAGCAGAGCCCCGTCTGGCGGGGGGGGCGCAGATACGCAGTATTTT.

This clone was observed a handful of times. The chain recombines TRBV6-5 with TRBJ1-2; TRBD1 agrees at 7 bases. The CDR3 sequence is 12 residues long. Germline assignment: CDR1 MNHEY and CDR2 SVGAGI. The junction had 6 bases not matched to a gene; V was cut back by 8 bases and J by 6 bases. This chain's CDR3 is CASDRVTDGYTF. The CDR3 DNA sequence: TGTGCCAGCGACAGGGTAACTGATGGCTACACCTTC.

The count of this clone is one. This chain connects TRBV7-8 to TRBJ1-4, with 9 bases matching TRBD1. CDR1 SGHVS and CDR2 FQNEAQ come from the germline V gene. With V trimmed by 7 bases and J by 8 bases, 8 bases remained unmatched. The CDR3 contains 14 residues. The CDR3 here is CASTATGGQEKLFF. The DNA for the CDR3 is TGTGCCAGCACCGCGACAGGGGGTCAAGAAAAACTGTTTTTT.

The chain is built from TRBV6-4 and TRBJ2-1, with D possibly matching TRBD1 (8 bases). Per germline, CDR1 MRHNA and CDR2 SNTAGT. V lost 8 bases, J lost 8 bases, and 16 bases lay in between. CDR3 size: 13 residues. CDR3: CASGRTGRDEQFF. For the CDR3, the DNA is TGTGCCAGCGGACGGACAGGGAGGGATGAGCAGTTCTTC.

The chain employs TRBV29-1 and TRBJ2-2; the match to TRBD1 covers 12 bases. Germline V gene sequence: CDR1 SQVTM, CDR2 ANQGSEA. The CDR3 loop spans 13 amino acids. J gave up 7 bases and V 6 bases, and 3 bases lay outside the gene matches. Here the CDR3 reads CSVGQGAGGELFF. DNA for the CDR3: TGCAGCGTGGGACAGGGGGCGGGCGGGGAGCTGTTTTTT.

V and J are TRBV19 and TRBJ2-7; 8 bases line up with TRBD1. Germline trimming cut 6 bases from V and 4 bases from J; bases unmatched to any gene: 8. The CDR3 has 14 amino acids. Per germline, CDR1 LNHDA and CDR2 SQIVND (reference sequence). The CDR3 nucleotides read TGTGCCAGTAGGGGGCCCGGACAGGGATACGAGCAGTACTTC. This codes for CASRGPGQGYEQYF.

The rearrangement links TRBV15 to TRBJ2-7, with D perhaps matching TRBD2 (5 bases). V lost 0 bases to trimming and J lost 6 bases, with 9 bases between them. The germline V gene encodes CDR1 LNHNV and CDR2 YYDKDF (reference sequence). The CDR3 consists of 13 residues. The CDR3 bases are TGTGCCACCAGCAGAGATTCCCGGGGCGAGCAGTACTTC. This sequence encodes CATSRDSRGEQYF.

The chain combines TRBV11-3 with TRBJ1-1, with TRBD1 matching 7 bases. This CDR3 is 15 amino acids long. The V gene's germline CDR1 is SGHNT and CDR2 YENEEA. The V and J ends lost 4 bases and 1 base, in that order; junction bases with no gene match: 6. The CDR3 bases are TGTGCCAGCAGCTCCACTCGGACAGGGAACACTGAAGCTTTCTTT. The encoded protein is CASSSTRTGNTEAFF.

The CDR3 is CAITPGAYEQYF. The CDR3 DNA follows: TGTGCCATTACACCGGGAGCTTACGAGCAGTACTTC. The chain has TRBV6-5 and TRBJ2-7; weak D call: TRBD2 (6 bases). This CDR3 has 12 residues. Trimming removed 10 bases from V and 4 bases from J, with 14 bases in between. The germline V gene encodes CDR1 MNHEY and CDR2 SVGAGI.

This clone showed up just once. V gene TRBV25-1 combines with J gene TRBJ1-6, with D hard to call. Trimming pared 1 base from V and 3 bases from J, leaving 7 bases between. This CDR3 has 15 residues. CDR1 is MGHDK and CDR2 is SYGVNS in the germline V gene. The CDR3 DNA sequence: TGTGCCAGCAGTGAATCCGGGAACTATAATTCACCCCTCCACTTT. It is translated as CASSESGNYNSPLHF.

This clone was recorded once. The chain joins TRBV11-2 to TRBJ2-7; 13 bases line up with TRBD2. The germline gives CDR1 SGHAT, CDR2 FQNNGV. The CDR3 totals 16 residues. The V gene end was trimmed by 5 bases and the J gene end by 5 bases; junction bases not matched to a gene: 9. The CDR3, as DNA: TGTGCCAGCAGCAAACTTGGACTAGCGGGGGTTGACGAGCAGTACTTC. Its protein is CASSKLGLAGVDEQYF.

This rearrangement joins TRBV4-1 to TRBJ2-5, with 9 positions matching TRBD1. This CDR3 is built from 15 residues. V lost 0 bases, J lost 2 bases, and 1 base stayed unmatched. CDR1 is MGHRA and CDR2 is YSYEKL in the germline V gene. The CDR3 DNA follows: TGCGCCAGCAGCCAAGAGACAGGGGGGCAAGAGACCCAGTACTTC. This translates into CASSQETGGQETQYF.

This chain uses TRBV7-2 with TRBJ2-3; 15 nucleotides line up with TRBD2. This CDR3 has 18 residues. V lost 4 bases and J lost 4; bases outside the gene matches: 9. Germline CDR1 SGHTA, CDR2 FQGNSA. The CDR3 DNA sequence: TGTGCCAGCAGCTATAGTCCGGGACTAGCGGGAGGAGCAGATACGCAGTATTTT. It is translated as CASSYSPGLAGGADTQYF.

J is TRBJ2-7 and V is TRBV7-8; TRBD1 matches 7 bases. The CDR3 runs 13 residues. V lost 3 bases to trimming and J lost 3 bases; unmatched junction nucleotides: 2. Germline V gene data show CDR1 as SGHVS and CDR2 as FQNEAQ. The CDR3 DNA sequence: TGTGCCAGCAGCTTTAGGACAGGCTACGAGCAGTACTTC. Its protein product is CASSFRTGYEQYF.

The V and J genes are TRBV19 and TRBJ2-1; TRBD2 matches 11 bases. The germline CDR1 and CDR2 sequences are LNHDA and SQIVND (reference sequence). Germline trimming cut 7 bases from V and 5 bases from J; bases unmatched to any gene: 7. The CDR3 sequence is 15 residues long. CDR3 sequence reads: CASTQLAGAHNEQFF. CDR3 bases: TGTGCCAGTACCCAACTAGCGGGAGCTCACAATGAGCAGTTCTTC.